The clone carrying this T cell receptor (beta chain) was seen a few times. This sample's time point: sample taken at primary tumor resection. Sequencing was performed on whole RNA extracted from tumor and nontumor lung tissue, or from frozen PBMC, and the material was left unsorted. V lost 5 bases to trimming and J lost 4 bases, with 10 bases between them. The CDR3 runs to 13 residues. The germline CDR1 and CDR2 sequences are SGHTA and FQGNSA. The data originate from a study of spatial heterogeneity in lung cancer. TCRdb processed the 5' RACE reads anew with MiXCR; each CDR3 protein has one entry. This sample carries tens of thousands of distinct CDR3 sequences, 9.5% to 15% of them seen once, and the ten largest clones take under 50%.

This receptor was identified in a male donor with early-stage non-small cell lung cancer. V gene TRBV7-2 combines with J gene TRBJ2-3, with D tentatively TRBD1 (6 bases). Sequencing was performed on PBMCs, taken at surgery. CDR3 bases: TGTGCCAGCAGCCCCGACAGGCCAGATACGCAGTATTTT. The encoded protein is CASSPDRPDTQYF.